This T cell receptor (beta chain) was obtained from a study of Tregs in tolerant kidney transplant recipients. Study findings and constraints: Donor-specific Treg expansion exceeded global Treg expansion in tolerant patients, suggesting antigen drive.

The V gene's germline CDR1 is SGHVS and CDR2 FQNEAQ. V was clipped by 5 bases and J by 2 bases; unmatched bases: 2. This CDR3 has 15 residues. Libraries were prepared by immunoSEQ multiplex PCR; TCRdb keeps only in-frame clonotypes and omits some of them. This sample's clone table lists tens of thousands of clones. Thawed PBMCs were FACS-sorted into unstimulated CD4+CD25+CD127- regulatory T cells, CD4+CD25- non-regulatory cells, CD4 and CD8 cells. In regard to this clone: What it binds is unknown. The CDR3 end falls 3 residues outside the read, so it is completed with the germline J gene.

This sequence originates from a human donor who received a combined kidney and bone marrow transplant. The sequencing here drew on CD4+ T cells from blood, taken before the transplant. This rearrangement joins TRBV7-8 to TRBJ2-6; 8 bases map to TRBD2. This CDR3 is CASSPGGAGANVLTF. CDR3 bases read: TGTGCCAGCAGCCCGGGGGGGGCTGGGGCCAACGTC.